This T cell receptor beta chain was documented in a study of breast tumors, draining lymph nodes, adjacent tissues. Study-wide points: Tumor T cell lymph node origin was a supported hypothesis, not proven. Tumor and nontumor repertoires were significantly more similar in luminal-like than in basal-like breast cancer.

Axillary draining lymph nodes of breast cancer patients supplied the node samples. This clonotype has more than one count but fewer than ten. The antigen remains undetermined. Per the germline V gene, CDR1 is MDHEN and CDR2 is SYDVKM. V shed 6 bases, J shed 3 bases, and the junction held 8 bases outside the gene matches. This CDR3 has 16 amino acids. TCRdb called the multiplex PCR reads again in MiXCR, with one record for every CDR3 protein. This table has about 130,000 distinct CDR3 sequences, 20% appearing once. This rearrangement joins TRBV28 to TRBJ2-3, with 11 bases fitting TRBD1. Sequenced material: axillary lymph node tissue. This clonotype was sampled from a female donor with breast cancer. Some clones in this sample may be carry-over from other donors' samples. CDR3 amino acids: CASSFWTGGATDTQYF. CDR3 nucleotide sequence: TGTGCCAGCAGCTTTTGGACAGGGGGCGCAACAGATACGCAGTATTTT.